This T cell receptor (beta chain) was retrieved from a study of blood T cell repertoires in COVID-19. V was cut by 11 bases and J by 4 bases, with 15 bases left in between. CDR3 size: 13 residues. Germline V gene data show CDR1 as MNHEY and CDR2 as SVGAGI. Measured with immunoSEQ multiplex PCR; TCRdb has only the in-frame clones, and not every one. The data contain approximately 120,000 clones, about 70% of them singletons. This clone occurred a few times. The chain couples TRBV6-5 to TRBJ1-5, with no clear D. The sequenced sample was peripheral blood. The TCR was taken from a man aged 55-75 years with acute or convalescent COVID-19. The DNA of the CDR3 is TGTGCCGGTGCGGAGGGTTGGAATCAGCCCCAGCATTTT. Its protein is CAGAEGWNQPQHF.